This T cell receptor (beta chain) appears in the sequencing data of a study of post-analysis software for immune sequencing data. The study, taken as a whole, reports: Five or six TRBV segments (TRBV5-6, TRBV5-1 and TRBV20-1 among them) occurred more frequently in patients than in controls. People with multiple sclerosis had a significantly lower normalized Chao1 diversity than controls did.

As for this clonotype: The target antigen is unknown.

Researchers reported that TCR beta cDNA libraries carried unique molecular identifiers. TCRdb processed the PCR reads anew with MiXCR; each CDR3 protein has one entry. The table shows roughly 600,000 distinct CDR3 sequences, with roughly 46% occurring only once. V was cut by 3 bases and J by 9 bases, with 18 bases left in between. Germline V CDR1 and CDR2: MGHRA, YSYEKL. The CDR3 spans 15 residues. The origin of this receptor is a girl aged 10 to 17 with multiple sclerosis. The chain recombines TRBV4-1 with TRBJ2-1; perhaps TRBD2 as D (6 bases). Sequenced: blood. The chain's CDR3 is CASSQGPSGLGEQFF. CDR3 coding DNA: TGCGCCAGCAGCCAGGGACCCAGCGGGCTGGGTGAGCAGTTCTTC.